The sequence of this TCR beta chain was determined in a study of T cell responses to AZD1222 COVID-19 vaccine (dated by TCRdb to the early 2020s). Turning to the overall study: AZD1222 recipients whose second dose came at about 4 weeks and those whose second dose came at about 12 weeks were combined into one group, since spike-specific TCR depth and breadth did not differ between the two schedules. TCR sequencing was performed for over 230 trial participants, of whom roughly 200 were given two doses of AZD1222 and around 26 were given two doses of MenACWY control vaccine. Enrollment into the trials was organized by age into subgroups of 18-55, 56-69 and 70-plus years, and those subgroups contained around 150, 28 and 57 TCR-sequenced participants, respectively.

About this clone: Its antigen is not yet known. Nothing much larger sits one base from this clone, and base qualities are not available.

Here V drops 2 bases and J drops 0 bases, and the junction holds 0 bases not matched to any gene. Including cysteine and phenylalanine, the CDR3 has 17 amino acids. Only the CDR3 DNA stays, 51 bases, in frame from base 1. Reading the germline V gene gives CDR1 SGHTA and CDR2 FQGTGA. What the work shows at the level of the full study, not this receptor alone: Because no samples from the day 14 peak response were available, repertoires could be characterized only after the peak T cell response. In the small 56-69-year group, the increase in depth fell short of significance, most likely because of low power. Most participants were white British and females outnumbered males, and the authors suggested that clonal diversity may have been underestimated. The whole spike protein was spanned by vaccine-associated CD4 TCRs, and dominant responses were seen in regions 160-218 and 743-854. After two AZD1222 doses, both the breadth and the depth of spike-specific TCRs were significantly higher than at day 0 and than in MenACWY recipients. Epitopes outside the regions mutated in the B.1.351 and B.1.1.7 variants were reportedly recognized by nearly half of the unique spike-specific TCRs. Conclusions about previously exposed vaccinees are limited because only 6 or 7 AZD1222 recipients were SARS-CoV-2 seropositive at baseline.

What this sample's time point label stands for: baseline before first vaccination. Vaccinee samples came from UK trials COV001 and COV002, including a single-blind randomized controlled phase 2/3 trial of AZD1222 (ChAdOx1 nCoV-19) in healthy adults. For TCRbeta chain sequencing, PBMC samples were collected from trial participants at day 0 and at day 28 after the second dose. The CDR3 regions of human TCRbeta chains were analyzed by immunosequencing. Under the source paper's analysis protocol: Repertoire TCRs were checked for matches against a reference library of SARS-CoV-2-specific TCRs that had been generated using the MIRA antigen-specificity platform. Breadth was defined as the fraction of unique TCRs that were SARS-CoV-2-associated. Depth was defined as the fraction of total T cells that were SARS-CoV-2-associated. Using the MIRA data, every spike-specific TCR was mapped to the spike region that the TCR reacted to and assigned to either a CD4 or a CD8 class. Log10-transformed breadth and depth values were compared by one-way ANOVA with Sidak's multiple comparisons tests. This immuneACCESS table, as held by TCRdb, lists in-frame sequences with V and J called but not all clones. Of the missing ones, under half trace to an unresolved V gene in checked studies; the others have no known cause. V and J calls and clone size are those listed in that table; D and trimming were worked out from the DNA. Within this sample are about 130,000 clones, with around 90% of them counted one time only. Just under 6.5% of the sample is taken by the ten largest.

This receptor was identified in an adult in good health. Here the chain combines TRBV7-3 and TRBJ2-2, and 13 bases in between align with TRBD2. Material: peripheral blood, obtained on day 0 of AZD1222 vaccination. The encoded CDR3 is CASSLGTSGANTGELFF. The DNA sequence reads TGTGCCAGCAGCTTAGGGACTAGCGGGGCGAACACCGGGGAGCTGTTTTTT.